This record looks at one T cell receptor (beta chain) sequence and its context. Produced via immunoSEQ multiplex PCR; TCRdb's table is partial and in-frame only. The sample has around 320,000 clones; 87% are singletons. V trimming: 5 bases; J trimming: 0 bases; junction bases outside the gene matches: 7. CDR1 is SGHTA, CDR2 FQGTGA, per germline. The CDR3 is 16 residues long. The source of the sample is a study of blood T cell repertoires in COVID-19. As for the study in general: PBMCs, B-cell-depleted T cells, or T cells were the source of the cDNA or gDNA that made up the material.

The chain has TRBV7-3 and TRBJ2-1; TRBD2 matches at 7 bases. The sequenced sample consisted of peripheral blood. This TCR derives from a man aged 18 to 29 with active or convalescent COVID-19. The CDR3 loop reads CASSPFGGSSYNEQFF. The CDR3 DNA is TGTGCCAGCAGCCCTTTTGGCGGGAGCTCCTACAATGAGCAGTTCTTC.